This TCR beta chain was recorded in a study of response to subunit inactivated influenza vaccine. The CDR3 spans 13 residues. CDR1 is SGHAT and CDR2 is FQNNGV in the germline V gene. V lost 1 base and J 9 bases, leaving 10 bases between the germline ends. This clonotype was recorded a few times. Its target is not known. Findings and limits, study-wide: The authors proposed limited new T cell recruitment per seasonal influenza vaccination.

A single record per CDR3 protein comes from TCRdb applying MiXCR to the RT-PCR reads. Here the sample spans about 480,000 distinct CDR3 sequences, roughly 25% being singletons. Sequencing used CD4+ T cells sorted from PBMCs, obtained roughly 5 days after vaccination. The rearrangement uses TRBV11-2 and TRBJ2-1, with D unresolved. The sequence derives from a man in his fifties or sixties who received an inactivated influenza vaccine. CDR3 region: CASSLVRSGEQFF. CDR3 coding DNA: TGTGCCAGCAGCTTAGTGAGGTCTGGTGAGCAGTTCTTC.